The source of this T cell receptor (beta chain) is a study of blood T cell repertoires in COVID-19. Study overall: Researchers got acute and convalescent COVID-19 samples from the United States, Italy and Spain. T cells, B-cell-depleted T cells, or PBMCs supplied cDNA or gDNA.

As handled by the study authors: Reference gene primer amplification gave nucleated cell count estimates. Some clones are missing from TCRdb's copy, which holds only in-frame ones; the method was immunoSEQ multiplex PCR. V and J calls and clone size follow that table, whereas D and trimming were derived from the DNA. The sample carries roughly 220,000 clones, about 81% recorded once. The Seattle patients joined while their infection was active and were tracked longitudinally afterward. Germline CDR1 and CDR2: DFQATT and SNEGSKA (reference sequence). Trimming removed 2 bases from V and 10 bases from J, with 11 bases in between. The CDR3 loop spans 11 amino acids.

The rearrangement uses TRBV20-1 and TRBJ1-1, with a possible D match to TRBD1 (5 bases). The TCR originated in a woman older than 75 with COVID-19, enrolled during active disease. Sequencing was performed on peripheral blood. CDR3 nucleotides: TGCAGTGCTAGAAAGGGGCTGGGAGCTTTCTTT. It encodes CSARKGLGAFF.